These T cell receptor beta chains were read from a single sample in a study of shared clonotypes between healthy human individuals. TCRdb's copy holds only in-frame clones and misses some; the assay was immunoSEQ multiplex PCR. The data hold 2 million to 3 million clones, with 80% to 95% observed a single time. Sequencing was done on a sample of naive CD4+ T cells from PBMCs. The receptors were gathered from a man between 18 and 29 years old in good health. Some clones in this sample may be carry-over from other donors' samples. The CDR3 runs from the conserved cysteine through the conserved F or W. A D gene is named only where the DNA matches it firmly. For some rows the clone size is stated as once, few or many, or as a class when expanded; others skip it.

d_call: .; j_call: TRBJ1-5; clone_size: .; v_call: TRBV18; cdr3_aa: CASSPFARAQGNQPQHF; cdr3_nt: TGTGCCAGCTCCCCATTTGCCAGGGCGCAAGGCAATCAGCCCCAGCATTTT
d_call: TRBD1; j_call: TRBJ1-2; clone_size: .; v_call: TRBV28; cdr3_aa: CASSVVPGQGYGYTF; cdr3_nt: TGTGCCAGCAGTGTCGTACCGGGACAGGGCTATGGCTACACCTTC
d_call: TRBD1; j_call: TRBJ1-1; clone_size: .; v_call: TRBV27; cdr3_aa: CASSLQFLTGLNTEAFF; cdr3_nt: TGTGCCAGCAGTTTACAGTTTTTGACAGGGCTGAACACTGAAGCTTTCTTT
d_call: TRBD1; j_call: TRBJ2-3; clone_size: once; v_call: TRBV11-2; cdr3_aa: CASSVGQGAGTDTQYF; cdr3_nt: TGTGCCAGCAGCGTGGGACAGGGGGCCGGCACAGATACGCAGTATTTT
d_call: TRBD1; j_call: TRBJ2-7; clone_size: .; v_call: TRBV28; cdr3_aa: CASSGRQGKSYEQYF; cdr3_nt: TGTGCCAGCAGTGGCAGACAGGGGAAGAGCTACGAGCAGTACTTC
d_call: TRBD2; j_call: TRBJ2-4; clone_size: .; v_call: TRBV7-2; cdr3_aa: CASSNSGSVAKNIQYF; cdr3_nt: TGTGCCAGCAGCAATAGCGGGAGCGTTGCCAAAAACATTCAGTACTTC
d_call: .; j_call: TRBJ2-7; clone_size: .; v_call: TRBV5-4; cdr3_aa: CASSFGPQNHEQYF; cdr3_nt: TGTGCCAGCAGCTTTGGCCCGCAGAACCACGAGCAGTACTTC
d_call: TRBD2; j_call: TRBJ2-1; clone_size: .; v_call: TRBV7-9; cdr3_aa: CASSFVTSGYNEQFF; cdr3_nt: TGTGCCAGCAGCTTCGTCACTAGCGGTTACAATGAGCAGTTCTTC
d_call: TRBD1; j_call: TRBJ2-5; clone_size: once; v_call: TRBV9; cdr3_aa: CASSVTGRVETQYF; cdr3_nt: TGTGCCAGCAGCGTGACAGGGCGGGTAGAGACCCAGTACTTC
d_call: .; j_call: TRBJ1-2; clone_size: once; v_call: TRBV28; cdr3_aa: CASNGWEGKDYGYTF; cdr3_nt: TGTGCCAGCAATGGATGGGAGGGCAAGGACTATGGCTACACCTTC
d_call: TRBD1; j_call: TRBJ2-2; clone_size: .; v_call: TRBV11-2; cdr3_aa: CASSLDSGGHTGELFF; cdr3_nt: TGTGCCAGCAGCTTAGATTCAGGGGGACACACCGGGGAGCTGTTTTTT
d_call: TRBD1; j_call: TRBJ1-3; clone_size: .; v_call: TRBV6-6; cdr3_aa: CASSDRAGNTIYF; cdr3_nt: TGTGCCAGCAGCGACAGGGCTGGAAACACCATATATTTT
d_call: .; j_call: TRBJ1-4; clone_size: .; v_call: TRBV5-6; cdr3_aa: CASSRPDRREEKLFF; cdr3_nt: TGTGCCAGCAGCCGGCCCGACAGGAGAGAGGAAAAACTGTTTTTT
d_call: TRBD2; j_call: TRBJ2-5; clone_size: .; v_call: TRBV11-3; cdr3_aa: CASSARTSGSLVETQYF; cdr3_nt: TGTGCCAGCAGCGCACGGACTAGCGGGAGTCTGGTAGAGACCCAGTACTTC
d_call: TRBD1; j_call: TRBJ2-3; clone_size: .; v_call: TRBV7-9; cdr3_aa: CASSFEQGAKDTQYF; cdr3_nt: TGTGCCAGCAGCTTTGAGCAGGGGGCGAAAGATACGCAGTATTTT
d_call: TRBD1; j_call: TRBJ1-2; clone_size: .; v_call: TRBV2; cdr3_aa: CASRPGTGYYGYTF; cdr3_nt: TGTGCCAGCAGACCGGGGACAGGATATTATGGCTACACCTTC
d_call: .; j_call: TRBJ2-7; clone_size: .; v_call: TRBV29-1; cdr3_aa: CSVAGGQLSYEQYF; cdr3_nt: TGCAGCGTTGCCGGTGGACAACTCTCCTACGAGCAGTACTTC
d_call: .; j_call: TRBJ2-6; clone_size: few; v_call: TRBV25-1; cdr3_aa: CASTHSGANVLTF; cdr3_nt: TGTGCCAGTACCCACTCTGGGGCCAACGTCCTGACTTTC
d_call: TRBD1; j_call: TRBJ1-2; clone_size: .; v_call: TRBV27; cdr3_aa: CASSKIAGQGVAYGYTF; cdr3_nt: TGTGCCAGCAGTAAAATTGCCGGACAGGGAGTCGCTTATGGCTACACCTTC
d_call: TRBD2; j_call: TRBJ2-7; clone_size: .; v_call: TRBV18; cdr3_aa: CASSPAGGGRTSGSFYEQYF; cdr3_nt: TGTGCCAGCTCACCAGCCGGGGGAGGTCGGACTAGCGGGAGCTTCTACGAGCAGTACTTC
d_call: .; j_call: TRBJ2-3; clone_size: .; v_call: TRBV5-1; cdr3_aa: CASSPGLTGRTDTQYF; cdr3_nt: TGCGCCAGCAGCCCAGGACTAACCGGAAGGACAGATACGCAGTATTTT
d_call: .; j_call: TRBJ2-7; clone_size: .; v_call: TRBV5-1; cdr3_aa: CASSGTFSYEQYF; cdr3_nt: TGCGCCAGCAGCGGGACCTTTAGCTACGAGCAGTACTTC
d_call: .; j_call: TRBJ2-7; clone_size: .; v_call: TRBV7-9; cdr3_aa: CASSRPPTKRTQPYEQYF; cdr3_nt: TGTGCCAGCAGCCGCCCCCCGACTAAGCGGACCCAGCCCTACGAGCAGTACTTC
d_call: .; j_call: TRBJ1-2; clone_size: .; v_call: TRBV19; cdr3_aa: CASSTRGSNYGYTF; cdr3_nt: TGTGCCAGTAGTACCCGAGGGAGCAATTATGGCTACACCTTC
d_call: TRBD1; j_call: TRBJ2-7; clone_size: .; v_call: TRBV5-5; cdr3_aa: CASSPQDREYEQYF; cdr3_nt: TGTGCCAGCAGCCCTCAGGACAGGGAATACGAGCAGTACTTC
d_call: .; j_call: TRBJ2-7; clone_size: .; v_call: TRBV27; cdr3_aa: CASSLGAGSYEQYF; cdr3_nt: TGTGCCAGCAGTTTAGGTGCTGGCTCCTACGAGCAGTACTTC
d_call: TRBD2; j_call: TRBJ2-5; clone_size: .; v_call: TRBV5-1; cdr3_aa: CASISNLAGGPGETQYF; cdr3_nt: TGCGCCAGCATCTCCAATCTAGCGGGAGGGCCGGGAGAGACCCAGTACTTC
d_call: .; j_call: TRBJ2-1; clone_size: .; v_call: TRBV4-2; cdr3_aa: CASSQESERKTYNEQFF; cdr3_nt: TGTGCCAGCAGCCAAGAATCTGAGCGGAAGACCTACAATGAGCAGTTCTTC
d_call: .; j_call: TRBJ1-6; clone_size: .; v_call: TRBV28; cdr3_aa: CASRGGVGRISPLHF; cdr3_nt: TGTGCCAGCAGGGGTGGCGTAGGGAGGATTTCACCCCTCCACTTT
d_call: TRBD2; j_call: TRBJ2-3; clone_size: .; v_call: TRBV5-1; cdr3_aa: CASSLALTSGITSTDTQYF; cdr3_nt: TGCGCCAGCAGCTTGGCCCTGACTAGCGGGATTACTAGCACAGATACGCAGTATTTT
d_call: .; j_call: TRBJ2-3; clone_size: .; v_call: TRBV4-3; cdr3_aa: CASSARFANLGADTQYF; cdr3_nt: TGCGCCAGCAGCGCCCGTTTTGCGAATCTGGGCGCAGATACGCAGTATTTT
d_call: TRBD1; j_call: TRBJ1-1; clone_size: .; v_call: TRBV28; cdr3_aa: CASSPILDRARAEAFF; cdr3_nt: TGTGCCAGCAGTCCGATCCTGGACAGGGCCAGGGCTGAAGCTTTCTTT
d_call: .; j_call: TRBJ1-1; clone_size: few; v_call: TRBV7-9; cdr3_aa: CASSFDGNTEAFF; cdr3_nt: TGTGCCAGCAGCTTTGACGGGAACACTGAAGCTTTCTTT
d_call: .; j_call: TRBJ2-6; clone_size: once; v_call: TRBV28; cdr3_aa: CASSSTGGTRESGANVLTF; cdr3_nt: TGTGCCAGCAGTTCCACTGGGGGGACCCGGGAGTCTGGGGCCAACGTCCTGACTTTC
d_call: TRBD2; j_call: TRBJ2-2; clone_size: .; v_call: TRBV18; cdr3_aa: CASSLAGVHTGELFF; cdr3_nt: TGTGCCAGCTCACTAGCGGGAGTCCACACCGGGGAGCTGTTTTTT
d_call: .; j_call: TRBJ1-2; clone_size: .; v_call: TRBV30; cdr3_aa: CAWSPGPANYGYTF; cdr3_nt: TGTGCCTGGAGTCCGGGTCCAGCTAACTATGGCTACACCTTC
d_call: .; j_call: TRBJ1-1; clone_size: .; v_call: TRBV7-2; cdr3_aa: CASSLWNTEAFF; cdr3_nt: TGTGCCAGCAGCTTGTGGAACACTGAAGCTTTCTTT
d_call: TRBD1; j_call: TRBJ2-7; clone_size: .; v_call: TRBV18; cdr3_aa: CASSQATGYEQYF; cdr3_nt: TGTGCCAGCTCACAAGCGACAGGGTACGAGCAGTACTTC
d_call: .; j_call: TRBJ2-7; clone_size: .; v_call: TRBV28; cdr3_aa: CASSLVAGRYEQYF; cdr3_nt: TGTGCCAGCAGTTTAGTGGCAGGTCGCTACGAGCAGTACTTC
d_call: .; j_call: TRBJ1-2; clone_size: .; v_call: TRBV7-2; cdr3_aa: CASSLWFPRVGGYTF; cdr3_nt: TGTGCCAGCAGCTTATGGTTTCCGCGGGTCGGTGGCTACACCTTC
d_call: .; j_call: TRBJ2-1; clone_size: .; v_call: TRBV18; cdr3_aa: CASSPPGMAGEQFF; cdr3_nt: TGTGCCAGCTCACCTCCGGGGATGGCGGGTGAGCAGTTCTTC
d_call: .; j_call: TRBJ1-2; clone_size: .; v_call: TRBV18; cdr3_aa: CASSLDIYGYTF; cdr3_nt: TGTGCCAGCTCGCTAGATATCTATGGCTACACCTTC
d_call: TRBD1; j_call: TRBJ2-7; clone_size: once; v_call: TRBV27; cdr3_aa: CASSYRGLVRSYEQYF; cdr3_nt: TGTGCCAGCAGTTACAGGGGGCTGGTCCGGAGCTACGAGCAGTACTTC
d_call: .; j_call: TRBJ1-5; clone_size: .; v_call: TRBV7-2; cdr3_aa: CASSLTGPGNQPQHF; cdr3_nt: TGTGCCAGCAGCTTAACGGGGCCAGGCAATCAGCCCCAGCATTTT
d_call: .; j_call: TRBJ1-4; clone_size: .; v_call: TRBV7-2; cdr3_aa: CASSTRPGATFTEKLFF; cdr3_nt: TGTGCCAGCAGCACTCGTCCAGGGGCCACCTTCACTGAAAAACTGTTTTTT
d_call: .; j_call: TRBJ1-4; clone_size: .; v_call: TRBV6-1; cdr3_aa: CASSEVLLQTGKLFF; cdr3_nt: TGTGCCAGCAGTGAAGTCCTCCTCCAGACTGGAAAACTGTTTTTT
d_call: TRBD2; j_call: TRBJ2-1; clone_size: .; v_call: TRBV11-2; cdr3_aa: CASSLDRAGVGNEQFF; cdr3_nt: TGTGCCAGCAGCTTAGATCGAGCGGGAGTTGGAAATGAGCAGTTCTTC
d_call: TRBD1; j_call: TRBJ2-2; clone_size: .; v_call: TRBV2; cdr3_aa: CASSRGQGGIGELFF; cdr3_nt: TGTGCCAGCAGTAGAGGACAGGGCGGGATCGGGGAGCTGTTTTTT
d_call: .; j_call: TRBJ2-1; clone_size: .; v_call: TRBV12-2; cdr3_aa: CASRFPVASGYYNEQFF; cdr3_nt: TGTGCAAGTCGCTTCCCCGTGGCTAGCGGGTACTACAATGAGCAGTTCTTC
d_call: TRBD1; j_call: TRBJ2-7; clone_size: .; v_call: TRBV5-1; cdr3_aa: CASSPGQGLYEQYF; cdr3_nt: TGCGCCAGCAGCCCCGGACAGGGTCTCTACGAGCAGTACTTC
d_call: TRBD1; j_call: TRBJ2-5; clone_size: .; v_call: TRBV29-1; cdr3_aa: CSVDRDSQETQYF; cdr3_nt: TGCAGCGTTGACCGGGACAGCCAAGAGACCCAGTACTTC
d_call: TRBD1; j_call: TRBJ1-1; clone_size: .; v_call: TRBV9; cdr3_aa: CASSVQGGTEAFF; cdr3_nt: TGTGCCAGCAGCGTACAGGGGGGCACTGAAGCTTTCTTT
d_call: .; j_call: TRBJ2-1; clone_size: .; v_call: TRBV7-3; cdr3_aa: CASSEGTHNEQFF; cdr3_nt: TGTGCCAGCAGCGAAGGGACGCACAATGAGCAGTTCTTC